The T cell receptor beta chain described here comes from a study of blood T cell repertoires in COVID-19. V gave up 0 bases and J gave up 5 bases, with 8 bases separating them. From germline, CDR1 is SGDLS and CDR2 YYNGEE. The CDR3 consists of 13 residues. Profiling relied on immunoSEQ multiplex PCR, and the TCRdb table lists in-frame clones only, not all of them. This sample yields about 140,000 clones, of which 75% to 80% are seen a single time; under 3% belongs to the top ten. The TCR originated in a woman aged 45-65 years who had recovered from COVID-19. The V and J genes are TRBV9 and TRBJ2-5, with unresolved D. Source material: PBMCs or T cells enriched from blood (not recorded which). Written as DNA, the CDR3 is TGTGCCAGCAGCGTAGCCCCCCCGGAGACCCAGTACTTC. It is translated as CASSVAPPETQYF.